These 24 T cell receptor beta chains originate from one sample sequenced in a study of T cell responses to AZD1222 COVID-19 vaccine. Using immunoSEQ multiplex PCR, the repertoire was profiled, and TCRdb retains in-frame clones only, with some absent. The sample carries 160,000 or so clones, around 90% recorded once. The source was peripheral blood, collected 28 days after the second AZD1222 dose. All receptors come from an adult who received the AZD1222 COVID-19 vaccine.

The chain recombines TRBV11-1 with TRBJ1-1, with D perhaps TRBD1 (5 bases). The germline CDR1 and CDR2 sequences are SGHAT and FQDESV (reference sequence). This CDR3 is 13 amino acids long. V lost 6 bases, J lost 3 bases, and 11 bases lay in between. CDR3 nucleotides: TGTGCCAGCAGACCTGGGGCTTACACTGAAGCTTTCTTT. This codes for CASRPGAYTEAFF.

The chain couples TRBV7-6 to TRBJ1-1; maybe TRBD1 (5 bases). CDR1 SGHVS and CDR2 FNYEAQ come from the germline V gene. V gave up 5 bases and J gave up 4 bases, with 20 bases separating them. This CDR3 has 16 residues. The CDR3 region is CASSLKVPGRITEAFF. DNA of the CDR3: TGTGCCAGCAGCCTAAAGGTCCCAGGGCGAATCACTGAAGCTTTCTTT.

For the CDR3, the DNA is TGTGCCAGCAGCTTAGGCAACCCGACAGGACTCTATGGCTACACCTTC. This translates into CASSLGNPTGLYGYTF. This chain uses TRBV7-8 with TRBJ1-2, with a weak D call TRBD1 (6 bases). Germline CDR1 SGHVS, CDR2 FQNEAQ. This CDR3 region has 16 residues. Trimming shortened V by 1 base and J by 4 bases, and 16 bases separated the two germline ends. The variable domain in full, with the rest retrieved from reference TRBV7-8 and TRBJ1-2, is GAGVSQSPRYKVAKRGQDVALRCDPISGHVSLFWYQQALGQGPEFLTYFQNEAQLDKSGLPSDRFFAERPEGSVSTLKIQRTQQEDSAVYLCASSLGNPTGLYGYTFGSGTRLTVV.

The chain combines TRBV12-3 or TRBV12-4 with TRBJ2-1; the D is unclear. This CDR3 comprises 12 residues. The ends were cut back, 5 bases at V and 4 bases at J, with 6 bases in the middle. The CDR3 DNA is TGTGCCAGCAGTCGCGATTACAATGAGCAGTTCTTC. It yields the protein CASSRDYNEQFF.

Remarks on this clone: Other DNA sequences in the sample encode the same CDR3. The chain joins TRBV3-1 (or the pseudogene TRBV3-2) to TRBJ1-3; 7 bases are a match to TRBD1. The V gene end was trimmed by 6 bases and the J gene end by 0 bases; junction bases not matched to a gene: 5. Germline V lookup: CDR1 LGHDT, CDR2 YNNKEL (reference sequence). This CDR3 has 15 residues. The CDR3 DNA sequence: TGTGCCAGCAGTTTGGGGACAGCCTCTGGAAACACCATATATTTT. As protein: CASSLGTASGNTIYF.

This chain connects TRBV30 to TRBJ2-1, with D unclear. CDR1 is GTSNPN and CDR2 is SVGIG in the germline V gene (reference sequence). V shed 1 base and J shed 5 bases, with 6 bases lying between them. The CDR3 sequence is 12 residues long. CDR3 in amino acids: CAWSARNNEQFF. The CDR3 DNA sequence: TGTGCCTGGAGTGCCAGAAACAATGAGCAGTTCTTC.

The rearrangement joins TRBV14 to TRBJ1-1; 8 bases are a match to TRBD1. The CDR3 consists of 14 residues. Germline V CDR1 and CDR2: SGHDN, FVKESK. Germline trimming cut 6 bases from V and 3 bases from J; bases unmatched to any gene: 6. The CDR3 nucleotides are TGTGCCAGCAGGGGGACAGGATCTTACACTGAAGCTTTCTTT. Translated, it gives CASRGTGSYTEAFF.

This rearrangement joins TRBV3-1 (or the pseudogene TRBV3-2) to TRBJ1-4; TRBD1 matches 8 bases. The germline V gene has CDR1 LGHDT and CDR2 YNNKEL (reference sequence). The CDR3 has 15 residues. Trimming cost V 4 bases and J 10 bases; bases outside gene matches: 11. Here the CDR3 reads CASSPRSRGRGKLFF. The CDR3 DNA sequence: TGTGCCAGCAGCCCCCGGAGCAGGGGGCGAGGAAAACTGTTTTTT.

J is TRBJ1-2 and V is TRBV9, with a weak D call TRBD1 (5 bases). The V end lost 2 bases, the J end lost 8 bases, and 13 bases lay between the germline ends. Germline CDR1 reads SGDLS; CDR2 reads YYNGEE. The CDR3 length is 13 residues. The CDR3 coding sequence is TGTGCCAGCAGCGTGAGGGACCTGGAGGGCTACACCTTC. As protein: CASSVRDLEGYTF.

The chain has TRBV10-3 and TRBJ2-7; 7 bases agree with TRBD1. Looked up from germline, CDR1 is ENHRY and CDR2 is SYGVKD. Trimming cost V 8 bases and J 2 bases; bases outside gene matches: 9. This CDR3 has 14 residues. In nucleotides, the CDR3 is TGTGCCATCGGTGGGTCAGGGGGACCCTACGAGCAGTACTTC. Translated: CAIGGSGGPYEQYF.

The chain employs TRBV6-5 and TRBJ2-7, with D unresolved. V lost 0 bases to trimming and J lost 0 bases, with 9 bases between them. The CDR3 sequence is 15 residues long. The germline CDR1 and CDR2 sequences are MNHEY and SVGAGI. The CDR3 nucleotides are TGTGCCAGCAGTTACTCGGCAGTGGTCTCCTACGAGCAGTACTTC. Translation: CASSYSAVVSYEQYF.

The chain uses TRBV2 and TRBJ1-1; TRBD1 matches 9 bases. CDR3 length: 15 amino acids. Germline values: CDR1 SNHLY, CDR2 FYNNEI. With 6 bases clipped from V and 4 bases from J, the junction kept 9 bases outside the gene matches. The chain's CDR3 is CASRNPGQGSTEAFF. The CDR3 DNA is TGTGCCAGCAGGAACCCGGGACAGGGCAGCACTGAAGCTTTCTTT.

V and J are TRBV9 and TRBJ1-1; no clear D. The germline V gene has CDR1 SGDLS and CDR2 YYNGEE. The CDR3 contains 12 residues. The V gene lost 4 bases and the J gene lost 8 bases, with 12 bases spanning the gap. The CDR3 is CASSTSDGEAFF. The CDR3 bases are TGTGCCAGCAGCACATCGGACGGGGAAGCTTTCTTT.

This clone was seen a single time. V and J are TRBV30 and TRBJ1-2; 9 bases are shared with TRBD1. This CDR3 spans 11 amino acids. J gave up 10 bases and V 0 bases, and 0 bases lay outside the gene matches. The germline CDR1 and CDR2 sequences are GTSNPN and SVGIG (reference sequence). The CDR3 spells CAWSVQGAYTF. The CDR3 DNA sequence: TGTGCCTGGAGTGTACAGGGGGCCTACACCTTC.

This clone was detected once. For the CDR3, the DNA is TGCGCCAGCAGCTTGTCTCCCGGGAACACTGAAGCTTTCTTT. Its translation: CASSLSPGNTEAFF. The gene calls are TRBV5-1 and TRBJ1-1; D unclear. The CDR3 extends over 14 amino acids. The germline V and J ends were trimmed by 1 base and 1 base, with 8 bases remaining between them. Germline V gene sequence: CDR1 SGHRS, CDR2 YFSETQ.

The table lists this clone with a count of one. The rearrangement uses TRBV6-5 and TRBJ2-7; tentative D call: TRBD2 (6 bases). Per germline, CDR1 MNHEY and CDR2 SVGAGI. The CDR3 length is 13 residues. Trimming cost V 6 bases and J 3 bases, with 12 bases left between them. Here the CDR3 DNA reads TGTGCCAGCAGCCCCGGGACTTTCTACGAGCAGTACTTC. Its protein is CASSPGTFYEQYF.

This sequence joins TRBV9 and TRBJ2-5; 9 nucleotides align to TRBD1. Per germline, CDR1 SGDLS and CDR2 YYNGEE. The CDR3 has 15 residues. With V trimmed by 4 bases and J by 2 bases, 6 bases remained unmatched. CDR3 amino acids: CASSPQGAPQETQYF. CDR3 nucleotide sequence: TGTGCCAGCAGCCCACAGGGGGCCCCACAAGAGACCCAGTACTTC.

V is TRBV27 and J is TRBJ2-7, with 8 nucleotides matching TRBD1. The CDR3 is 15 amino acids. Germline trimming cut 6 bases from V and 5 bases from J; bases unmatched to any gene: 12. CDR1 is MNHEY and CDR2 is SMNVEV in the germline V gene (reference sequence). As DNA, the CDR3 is TGTGCCAGCAGACGAAAGGGAGACAGGGGTAACGAGCAGTACTTC. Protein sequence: CASRRKGDRGNEQYF.

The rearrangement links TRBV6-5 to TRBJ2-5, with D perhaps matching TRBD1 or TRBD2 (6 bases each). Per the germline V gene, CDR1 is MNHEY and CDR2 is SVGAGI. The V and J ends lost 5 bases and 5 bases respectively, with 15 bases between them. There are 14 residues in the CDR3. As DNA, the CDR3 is TGTGCCAGCAGTACGGGGGCGCAGTCGGAGACCCAGTACTTC. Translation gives CASSTGAQSETQYF.

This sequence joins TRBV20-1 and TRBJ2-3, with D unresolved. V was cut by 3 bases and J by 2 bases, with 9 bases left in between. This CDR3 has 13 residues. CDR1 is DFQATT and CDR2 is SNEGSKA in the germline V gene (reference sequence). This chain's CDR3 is CSASGSFTDTQYF. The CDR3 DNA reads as TGCAGTGCTAGTGGTTCCTTCACAGATACGCAGTATTTT.

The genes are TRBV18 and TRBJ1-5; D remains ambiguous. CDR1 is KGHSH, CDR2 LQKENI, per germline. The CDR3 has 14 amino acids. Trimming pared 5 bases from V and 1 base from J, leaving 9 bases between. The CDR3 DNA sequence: TGTGCCAGCTCAGTGACACTCAGCAATCAGCCCCAGCATTTT. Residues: CASSVTLSNQPQHF. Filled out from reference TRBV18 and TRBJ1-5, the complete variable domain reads NAGVMQNPRHLVRRRGQEARLRCSPMKGHSHVYWYRQLPEEGLKFMVYLQKENIIDESGMPKERFSAEFPKEGPSILRIQQVVRGDSAAYFCASSVTLSNQPQHFGDGTRLSIL.

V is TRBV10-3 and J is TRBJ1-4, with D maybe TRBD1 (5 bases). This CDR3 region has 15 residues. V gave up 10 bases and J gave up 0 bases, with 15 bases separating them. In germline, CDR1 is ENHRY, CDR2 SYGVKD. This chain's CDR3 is CATSPGGATNEKLFF. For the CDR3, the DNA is TGTGCCACCTCACCGGGGGGTGCAACTAATGAAAAACTGTTTTTT.

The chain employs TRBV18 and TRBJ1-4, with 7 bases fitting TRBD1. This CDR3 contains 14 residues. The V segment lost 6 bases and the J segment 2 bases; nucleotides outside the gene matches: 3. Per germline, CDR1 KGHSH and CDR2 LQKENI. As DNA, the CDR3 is TGTGCCAGCTCTGGGGACAGCACTAATGAAAAACTGTTTTTT. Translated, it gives CASSGDSTNEKLFF. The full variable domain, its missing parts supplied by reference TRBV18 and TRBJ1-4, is NAGVMQNPRHLVRRRGQEARLRCSPMKGHSHVYWYRQLPEEGLKFMVYLQKENIIDESGMPKERFSAEFPKEGPSILRIQQVVRGDSAAYFCASSGDSTNEKLFFGSGTQLSVL.

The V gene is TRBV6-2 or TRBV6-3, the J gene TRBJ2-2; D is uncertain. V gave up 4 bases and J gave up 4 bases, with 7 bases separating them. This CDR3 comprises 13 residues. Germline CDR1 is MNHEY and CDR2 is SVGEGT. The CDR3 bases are TGTGCCAGCAGTTCGGAAGGCACCGGGGAGCTGTTTTTT. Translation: CASSSEGTGELFF.